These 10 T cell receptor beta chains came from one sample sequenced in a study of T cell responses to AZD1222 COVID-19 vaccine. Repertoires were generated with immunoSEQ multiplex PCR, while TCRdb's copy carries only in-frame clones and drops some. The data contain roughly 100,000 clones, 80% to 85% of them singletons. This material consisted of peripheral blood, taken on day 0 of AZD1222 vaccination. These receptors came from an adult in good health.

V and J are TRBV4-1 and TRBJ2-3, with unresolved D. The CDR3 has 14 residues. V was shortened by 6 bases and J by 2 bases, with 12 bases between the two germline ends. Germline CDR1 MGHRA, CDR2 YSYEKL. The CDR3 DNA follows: TGCGCCAGCAGAGGTGCCACTAACACAGATACGCAGTATTTT. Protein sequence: CASRGATNTDTQYF.

The DNA for the CDR3 is TGTGCCAGCAGTTTCCAGGCCGAATACGAGCAGTACTTC. Its translation is CASSFQAEYEQYF. J is TRBJ2-7 and V is TRBV12-3 or TRBV12-4; D is undetermined. The CDR3 loop spans 13 amino acids. Trimming took off 3 bases at V and 4 bases at J, with 10 bases between the two ends.

CDR3 in DNA: TGTGCCAGCAGCTATCAGGGACTAGCGGGGGGAAGCACAGATACGCAGTATTTT. Its protein is CASSYQGLAGGSTDTQYF. The chain uses TRBV7-6 and TRBJ2-3; 15 positions match TRBD2. Germline loops: CDR1 SGHVS, CDR2 FNYEAQ. This CDR3 is built from 18 residues. V shed 4 bases, J shed 0 bases, and the junction held 5 bases outside the gene matches.

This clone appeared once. CDR3 nucleotide sequence: TGTGCCAGCAGGCGCCCGACAGGGGACGGTCAGCCCCAGCATTTT. Translated: CASRRPTGDGQPQHF. The chain recombines TRBV6-5 with TRBJ1-5; 8 bases match TRBD1. V lost 6 bases and J lost 6; bases outside the gene matches: 10. Germline values: CDR1 MNHEY, CDR2 SVGAGI. The CDR3 is made up of 15 amino acids.

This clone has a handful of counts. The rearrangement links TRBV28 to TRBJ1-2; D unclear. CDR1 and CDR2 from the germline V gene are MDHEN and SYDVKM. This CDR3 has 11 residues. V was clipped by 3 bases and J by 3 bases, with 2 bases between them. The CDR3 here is CASSLYYGYTF. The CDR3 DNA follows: TGTGCCAGCAGTTTGTACTATGGCTACACCTTC.

CDR3 in amino acids: CASSLVGQPQHF. DNA for the CDR3: TGTGCCAGCAGTTTGGTCGGTCAGCCCCAGCATTTT. The rearrangement links TRBV28 to TRBJ1-5; D unresolved. V lost 3 bases and J lost 6, with 6 bases in between. The CDR3 extends over 12 amino acids. The germline gives CDR1 MDHEN, CDR2 SYDVKM.

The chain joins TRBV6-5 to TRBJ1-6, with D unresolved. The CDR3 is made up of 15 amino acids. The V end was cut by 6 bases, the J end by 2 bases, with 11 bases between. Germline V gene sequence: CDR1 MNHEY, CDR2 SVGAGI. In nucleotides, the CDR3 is TGTGCCAGCAGATACGAGGAGACCTATAATTCACCCCTCCACTTT. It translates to CASRYEETYNSPLHF.

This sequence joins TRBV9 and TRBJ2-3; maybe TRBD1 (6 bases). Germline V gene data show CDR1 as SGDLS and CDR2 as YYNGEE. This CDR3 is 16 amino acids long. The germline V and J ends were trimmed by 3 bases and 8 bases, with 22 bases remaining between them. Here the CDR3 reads CASSDTGTRIGGTQYF. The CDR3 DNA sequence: TGTGCCAGCAGCGATACAGGGACGCGGATCGGCGGTACGCAGTATTTT.

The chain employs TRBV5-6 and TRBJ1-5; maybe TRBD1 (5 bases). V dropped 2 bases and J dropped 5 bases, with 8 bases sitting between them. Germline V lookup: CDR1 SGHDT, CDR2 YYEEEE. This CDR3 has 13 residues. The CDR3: CASSLWGDQPQHF. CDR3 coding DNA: TGTGCCAGCAGCTTATGGGGGGATCAGCCCCAGCATTTT.

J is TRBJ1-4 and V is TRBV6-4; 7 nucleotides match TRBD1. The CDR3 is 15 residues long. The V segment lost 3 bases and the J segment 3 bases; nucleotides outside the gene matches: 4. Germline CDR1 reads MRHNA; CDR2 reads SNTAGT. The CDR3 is CASSEQGSPNEKLFF. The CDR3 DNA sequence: TGTGCCAGCAGTGAACAGGGGTCCCCTAATGAAAAACTGTTTTTT.